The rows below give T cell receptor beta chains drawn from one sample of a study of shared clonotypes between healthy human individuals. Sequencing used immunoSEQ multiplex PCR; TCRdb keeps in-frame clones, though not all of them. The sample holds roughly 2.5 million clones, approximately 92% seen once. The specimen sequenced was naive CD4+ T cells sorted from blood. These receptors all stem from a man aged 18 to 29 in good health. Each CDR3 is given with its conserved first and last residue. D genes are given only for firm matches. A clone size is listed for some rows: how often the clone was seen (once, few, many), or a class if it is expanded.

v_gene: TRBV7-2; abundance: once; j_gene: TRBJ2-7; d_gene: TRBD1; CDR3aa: CASSRQGESYEQYF
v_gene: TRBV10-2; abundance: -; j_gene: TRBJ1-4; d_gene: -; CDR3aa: CASSDGGVRKLFF
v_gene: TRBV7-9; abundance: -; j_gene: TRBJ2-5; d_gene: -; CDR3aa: CASSLAGNGETQYF
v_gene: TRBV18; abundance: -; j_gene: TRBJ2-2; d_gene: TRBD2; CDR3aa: CASSLLAGPNTGELFF
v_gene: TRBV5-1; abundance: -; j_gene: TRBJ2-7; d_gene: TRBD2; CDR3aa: CASSTGAGGPHEQYF
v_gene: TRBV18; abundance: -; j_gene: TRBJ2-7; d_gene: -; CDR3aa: CASSPSGTSSYEQYF
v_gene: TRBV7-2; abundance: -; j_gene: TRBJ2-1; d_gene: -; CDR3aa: CASSPRASEGQFF
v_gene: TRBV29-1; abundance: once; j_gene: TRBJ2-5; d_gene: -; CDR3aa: CSVEAGAPLEQYF
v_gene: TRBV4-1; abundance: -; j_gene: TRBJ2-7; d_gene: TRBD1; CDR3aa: CASSPNPGQGTYEQYF
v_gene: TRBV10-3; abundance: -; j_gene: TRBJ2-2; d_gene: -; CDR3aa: CALRGDPGGELFF
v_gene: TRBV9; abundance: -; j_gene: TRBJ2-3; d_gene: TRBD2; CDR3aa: CASGGQASTDTQYF
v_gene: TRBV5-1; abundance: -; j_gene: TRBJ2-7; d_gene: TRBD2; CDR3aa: CASSWGGPGEQYF
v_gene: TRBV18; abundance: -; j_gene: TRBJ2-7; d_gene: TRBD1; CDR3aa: CASSAGTVGYEQYF
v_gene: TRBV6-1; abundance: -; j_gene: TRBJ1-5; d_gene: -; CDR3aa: CASSDRFNQPQHF
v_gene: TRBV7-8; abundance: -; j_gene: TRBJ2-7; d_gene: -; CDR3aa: CASSLEVAYEQYF
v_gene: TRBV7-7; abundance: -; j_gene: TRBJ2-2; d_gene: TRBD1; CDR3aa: CASSPQGANTGELFF
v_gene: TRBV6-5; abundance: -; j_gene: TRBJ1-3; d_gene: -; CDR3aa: CASSLGGAGNTIYF
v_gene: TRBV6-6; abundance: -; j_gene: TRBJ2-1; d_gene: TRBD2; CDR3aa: CASSYPGLGAYNEQFF
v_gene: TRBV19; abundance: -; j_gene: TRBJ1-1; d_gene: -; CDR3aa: CASSTTGRVLNTEAFF
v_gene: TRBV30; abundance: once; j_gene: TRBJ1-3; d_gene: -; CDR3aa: CAWKRDTSGNTIYF
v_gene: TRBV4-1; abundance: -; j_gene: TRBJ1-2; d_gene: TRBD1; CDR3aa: CASSQGDRGSGYTF
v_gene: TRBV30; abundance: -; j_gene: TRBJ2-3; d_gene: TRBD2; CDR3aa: CAWSRGGADTQYF
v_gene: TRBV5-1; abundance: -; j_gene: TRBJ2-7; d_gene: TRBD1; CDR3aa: CASSRGTGDIHEQYF
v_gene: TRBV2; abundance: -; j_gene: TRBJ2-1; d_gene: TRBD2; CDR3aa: CASNSGSSYNEQFF